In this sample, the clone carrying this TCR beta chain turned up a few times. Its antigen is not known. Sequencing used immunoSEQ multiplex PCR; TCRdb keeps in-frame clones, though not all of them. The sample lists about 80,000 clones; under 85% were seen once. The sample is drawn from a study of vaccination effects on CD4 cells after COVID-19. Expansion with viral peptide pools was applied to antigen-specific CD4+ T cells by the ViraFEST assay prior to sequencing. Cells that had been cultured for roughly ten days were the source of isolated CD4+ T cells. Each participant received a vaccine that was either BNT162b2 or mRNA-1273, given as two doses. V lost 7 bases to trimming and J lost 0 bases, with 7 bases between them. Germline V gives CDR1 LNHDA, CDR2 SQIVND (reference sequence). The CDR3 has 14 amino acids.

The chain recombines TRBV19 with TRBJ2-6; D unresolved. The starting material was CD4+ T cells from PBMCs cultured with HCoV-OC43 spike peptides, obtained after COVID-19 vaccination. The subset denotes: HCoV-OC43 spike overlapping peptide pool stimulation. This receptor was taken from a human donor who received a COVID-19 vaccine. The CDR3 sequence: CASIKNSGANVLTF. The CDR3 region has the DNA TGTGCCAGTATTAAGAACTCTGGGGCCAACGTCCTGACTTTC.